The 18 T cell receptor beta chains given below trace back to one sample, sequenced in a study of blood T cell repertoires in COVID-19. Generated by immunoSEQ multiplex PCR, the TCRdb table keeps only in-frame clones and is missing some. Among 150,000 to 200,000 clones, under 95% were seen once, and the ten largest hold around 5.1%. Input material: peripheral blood. The receptor set was obtained from a man aged 18 to 29 with COVID-19, enrolled during active disease.

This chain links TRBV24-1 with TRBJ2-2; possible D gene TRBD2, 6 bases. The CDR3 spans 16 residues. V was clipped by 0 bases and J by 0 bases, with 7 bases between them. Germline V gene data show CDR1 as KGHDR and CDR2 as SFDVKD. CDR3 sequence reads: CATSDLGRTNTGELFF. The CDR3 DNA reads as TGTGCCACCAGTGATTTGGGGAGGACGAACACCGGGGAGCTGTTTTTT.

The J gene is TRBJ2-4, the V gene TRBV9; D possibly corresponds to TRBD2 (6 bases). The germline V and J ends were trimmed by 0 bases and 3 bases, with 10 bases remaining between them. Germline lookup yields CDR1 SGDLS and CDR2 YYNGEE. This CDR3 has 15 residues. The CDR3 spells CASSVDPGDKNIQYF. In DNA form, the CDR3 reads TGTGCCAGCAGCGTAGACCCGGGGGACAAAAACATTCAGTACTTC.

The chain combines TRBV5-5 with TRBJ2-7; maybe TRBD2 (6 bases). The CDR3 extends over 15 amino acids. Germline CDR1 SGHKS, CDR2 YYEKEE (reference sequence). V was trimmed by 0 bases and J by 4 bases, leaving 14 bases between them. The chain's CDR3 is CASSLVSGSHYEQYF. The DNA for the CDR3 is TGTGCCAGCAGCTTGGTTAGCGGTTCTCATTACGAGCAGTACTTC.

V gene TRBV11-2 combines with J gene TRBJ1-6, with 7 positions matching TRBD1. V lost 0 bases to trimming and J lost 9 bases; unmatched junction nucleotides: 5. Germline lookup yields CDR1 SGHAT and CDR2 FQNNGV. The CDR3 is made up of 15 amino acids. This chain's CDR3 is CASSLEMDRTSPLHF. The CDR3, as DNA: TGTGCCAGCAGCTTAGAGATGGACAGGACTTCACCCCTCCACTTT. Full variable domain (remainder filled in from reference TRBV11-2 and TRBJ1-6): EAGVAQSPRYKIIEKRQSVAFWCNPISGHATLYWYQQILGQGPKLLIQFQNNGVVDDSQLPKDRFSAERLKGVDSTLKIQPAKLEDSAVYLCASSLEMDRTSPLHFGNGTRLTVT.

The V call is TRBV7-9, the J call TRBJ2-3, with 9 bases identical to TRBD1. Germline CDR1 reads SEHNR; CDR2 reads FQNEAQ (reference sequence). Unmatched junction bases numbered 12, after V lost 8 bases and J lost 3 bases. The CDR3 is 16 amino acids. The CDR3 region has the DNA TGTGCCAGCCCCCTGGTGGGGACAGGGTTGACAGATACGCAGTATTTT. It codes for CASPLVGTGLTDTQYF. Together with reference TRBV7-9 and TRBJ2-3, the CDR3 gives the full variable domain: DTGVSQNPRHKITKRGQNVTFRCDPISEHNRLYWYRQTLGQGPEFLTYFQNEAQLEKSRLLSDRFSAERPKGSFSTLEIQRTEQGDSAMYLCASPLVGTGLTDTQYFGPGTRLTVL.

V and J are TRBV27 and TRBJ2-1; 14 bases line up with TRBD2. Germline CDR1 and CDR2: MNHEY and SMNVEV (reference sequence). The CDR3 extends over 16 amino acids. V was clipped by 4 bases and J by 9 bases; unmatched bases: 8. This chain's CDR3 is CASSSPTSGRAVEQFF. In DNA form, the CDR3 reads TGTGCCAGCAGTTCTCCGACTAGCGGGAGGGCGGTTGAGCAGTTCTTC.

Concerning this clone itself: At one end the junction does not follow the germline gene, possibly because of a read error. The V and J genes are TRBV27 and TRBJ1-4, with 8 bases identical to TRBD1. CDR1 is MNHEY and CDR2 is SMNVEV in the germline V gene (reference sequence). This CDR3 is 15 amino acids long. The CDR3 bases are TGTGCCAGCAGTTCCCAGGGGGCGACTAATGAAAAACTGCTTTTT. This encodes CASSSQGATNEKLLF.

The chain couples TRBV19 to TRBJ2-3, with 9 bases fitting TRBD2. Trimming took 0 bases from V and 5 from J; bases not matched to a gene: 9. The CDR3 spans 17 residues. Germline values: CDR1 LNHDA, CDR2 SQIVND (reference sequence). The chain's CDR3 is CASSIDPLAGVVDTQYF. The CDR3 DNA is TGTGCCAGTAGTATAGATCCCTTAGCGGGAGTGGTAGATACGCAGTATTTT.

V and J are TRBV11-1 and TRBJ2-1; a weak D match, TRBD2 (5 bases). Trimming removed 4 bases at V and 6 bases at J, with 10 bases between. The CDR3 runs 13 residues. Germline V gene sequence: CDR1 SGHAT, CDR2 FQDESV (reference sequence). CDR3 region: CASSSPRGNEQFF. For the CDR3, the DNA is TGTGCCAGCAGCTCGCCCCGGGGCAATGAGCAGTTCTTC.

The CDR3 protein is CASSPNPRTSGYNEQFF. DNA of the CDR3: TGTGCCAGCAGCCCAAACCCGCGGACTAGCGGATACAATGAGCAGTTCTTC. The chain carries TRBV3-1 (or the pseudogene TRBV3-2) and TRBJ2-1; 10 bases match TRBD2. CDR1 LGHDT and CDR2 YNNKEL come from the germline V gene (reference sequence). V was clipped by 4 bases and J by 4 bases; unmatched bases: 10. The CDR3 has 17 residues.

Here the CDR3 reads CSAGLQNTGELFF. Here the CDR3 DNA reads TGCAGCGCGGGACTCCAGAACACCGGGGAGCTGTTTTTT. The rearrangement uses TRBV29-1 and TRBJ2-2; D possibly corresponds to TRBD2 (6 bases). The CDR3 extends over 13 amino acids. The V gene's germline CDR1 is SQVTM and CDR2 ANQGSEA. V lost 7 bases and J lost 1, with 10 bases in between.

The rearrangement uses TRBV3-1 (or the pseudogene TRBV3-2) and TRBJ2-7; unclear D gene. The CDR3 has 14 residues. V was cut by 0 bases and J by 7 bases, with 13 bases left in between. The V gene's germline CDR1 is LGHDT and CDR2 YNNKEL (reference sequence). The CDR3 is CASSQDSQPKEQYF. The CDR3 DNA follows: TGTGCCAGCAGCCAAGATTCACAGCCGAAAGAGCAGTACTTC.

J is TRBJ2-1 and V is TRBV7-3; TRBD1 matches at 7 bases. V lost 5 bases and J lost 6; bases outside the gene matches: 10. Germline CDR1 is SGHTA and CDR2 is FQGTGA. The CDR3 consists of 15 residues. The CDR3 DNA reads as TGTGCCAGCAGCCGCGACAGGGAAAGGATCAATGAGCAGTTCTTC. Its protein is CASSRDRERINEQFF. Supplemented by reference TRBV7-3 and TRBJ2-1, the full variable domain reads GAGVSQTPSNKVTEKGKYVELRCDPISGHTALYWYRQSLGQGPEFLIYFQGTGAADDSGLPNDRFFAVRPEGSVSTLKIQRTERGDSAVYLCASSRDRERINEQFFGPGTRLTVL.

The genes are TRBV19 and TRBJ1-5; tentative D call: TRBD1 (5 bases). The V end was cut by 3 bases, the J end by 6 bases, with 9 bases between. CDR1 and CDR2 (germline): LNHDA, SQIVND (reference sequence). The CDR3 is 13 residues long. CDR3: CASSMNQGQPQHF. The CDR3, as DNA: TGTGCCAGTAGTATGAATCAGGGTCAGCCCCAGCATTTT.

The chain's CDR3 is CASSQTGIYNEQFF. CDR3 sequence (DNA): TGCGCCAGCAGCCAGACGGGGATTTACAATGAGCAGTTCTTC. The rearrangement joins TRBV4-1 to TRBJ2-1, with a tentative D call TRBD2 (5 bases). Germline CDR1 reads MGHRA; CDR2 reads YSYEKL. V shed 3 bases and J shed 4 bases, with 10 bases lying between them. There are 14 residues in the CDR3.

This rearrangement joins TRBV12-3 or TRBV12-4 to TRBJ2-7; maybe TRBD1 (6 bases). Trimming shortened V by 6 bases and J by 2 bases, and 11 bases separated the two germline ends. CDR3 size: 13 residues. This CDR3 reads CASSRTVTYEQYF. CDR3 bases: TGTGCCAGCAGCCGGACAGTCACCTACGAGCAGTACTTC.

The J gene is TRBJ2-1, the V gene TRBV6-5; D possibly corresponds to TRBD1 (5 bases). V was pared by 6 bases and J by 5 bases, with 17 bases between. The CDR3 is 15 residues long. The germline V gene encodes CDR1 MNHEY and CDR2 SVGAGI. This CDR3 reads CASRGLVAQDNEQFF. The CDR3 DNA follows: TGTGCCAGCAGAGGCTTAGTGGCACAGGACAATGAGCAGTTCTTC.

V gene TRBV5-6 combines with J gene TRBJ1-2; tentative D call: TRBD1 (5 bases). The V end lost 3 bases, the J end lost 4 bases, and 16 bases lay between the germline ends. The CDR3 has 15 residues. Per germline, CDR1 SGHDT and CDR2 YYEEEE. Here the CDR3 DNA reads TGTGCCAGCAGCTCCCGCCGGGGGGGTCCCTATGGCTACACCTTC. Translation gives CASSSRRGGPYGYTF. Looking up the rest from reference TRBV5-6 and TRBJ1-2 gives the full variable domain: DAGVTQSPTHLIKTRGQQVTLRCSPKSGHDTVSWYQQALGQGPQFIFQYYEEEERQRGNFPDRFSGHQFPNYSSELNVNALLLGDSALYLCASSSRRGGPYGYTFGSGTRLTVV.